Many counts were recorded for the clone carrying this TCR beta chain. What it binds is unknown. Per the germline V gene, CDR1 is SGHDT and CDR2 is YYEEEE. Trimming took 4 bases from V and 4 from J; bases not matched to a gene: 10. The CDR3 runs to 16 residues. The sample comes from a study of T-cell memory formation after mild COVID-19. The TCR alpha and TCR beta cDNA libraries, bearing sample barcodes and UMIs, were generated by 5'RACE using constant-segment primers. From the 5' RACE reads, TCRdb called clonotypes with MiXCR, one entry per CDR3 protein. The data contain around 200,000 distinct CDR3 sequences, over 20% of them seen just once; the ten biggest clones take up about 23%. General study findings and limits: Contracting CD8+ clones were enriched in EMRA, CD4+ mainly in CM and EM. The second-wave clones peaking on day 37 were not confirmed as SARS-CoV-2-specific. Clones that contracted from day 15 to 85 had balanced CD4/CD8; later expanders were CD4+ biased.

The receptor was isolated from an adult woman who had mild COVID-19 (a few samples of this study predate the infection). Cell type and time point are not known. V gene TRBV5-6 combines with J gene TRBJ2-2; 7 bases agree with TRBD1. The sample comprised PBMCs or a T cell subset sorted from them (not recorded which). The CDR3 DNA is TGTGCCAGCAGCGTCGGGCCGAACAGGGGCACCGGGGAGCTGTTTTTT. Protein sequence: CASSVGPNRGTGELFF.